This entry lists 9 T cell receptor beta chains sequenced from one sample in a study of CD8+CD57+ T cells in acquired aplastic anemia. The use of genomic DNA as template underpinned the TCR beta VDJ and CDR3 profiling. Using its own MiXCR run on the reads, TCRdb lists one record per CDR3 protein. This sample has about 170,000 distinct CDR3 sequences, with 55% to 80% found just once. Sample: sorted CD4+, CD8+, or CD8+CD57+ T cells (not recorded which) from PBMCs. The receptors shown here come from a human donor in good health.

This chain uses TRBV2 with TRBJ2-5; D may be TRBD1 (5 bases). CDR1 and CDR2 (germline): SNHLY, FYNNEI. V dropped 7 bases and J dropped 5 bases, with 11 bases sitting between them. The CDR3 is made up of 12 amino acids. Written as DNA, the CDR3 is TGTGCCAGCAAAGGCAGGGTTGAGACCCAGTACTTC. Its translation: CASKGRVETQYF.

This clonotype was detected a few times. The gene calls are TRBV10-3 and TRBJ1-2; D not certain. The germline gives CDR1 ENHRY, CDR2 SYGVKD. The CDR3 is made up of 14 amino acids. Trimming pared 2 bases from V and 7 bases from J, leaving 14 bases between. This chain's CDR3 is CAISELGSVSGYTF. The CDR3 coding sequence is TGTGCCATCAGTGAGCTGGGCAGTGTTTCTGGCTACACCTTC.

The chain joins TRBV2 to TRBJ1-5; D ambiguous. Germline lookup yields CDR1 SNHLY and CDR2 FYNNEI. The CDR3 is 14 amino acids. The V end lost 5 bases, the J end lost 1 base, and 9 bases lay between the germline ends. This CDR3 reads CASSRSVSNQPQHF. The DNA for the CDR3 is TGTGCCAGCAGTCGGTCAGTGAGCAATCAGCCCCAGCATTTT.

This clonotype appeared a few times. The J gene is TRBJ2-3, the V gene TRBV20-1; 7 nucleotides match TRBD2. CDR1 DFQATT and CDR2 SNEGSKA come from the germline V gene (reference sequence). The CDR3 sequence is 12 residues long. V gave up 2 bases and J gave up 4 bases; unmatched junction bases: 0. For the CDR3, the DNA is TGCAGTGCTAGACTAGCGGCAGATACGCAGTATTTT. As protein: CSARLAADTQYF.

This clonotype was recorded many times. The chain uses TRBV9 and TRBJ1-1; 7 bases fit TRBD1. Trimming at V came to 2 bases and at J to 4 bases, leaving 5 bases not matched to a gene. Germline CDR1 reads SGDLS; CDR2 reads YYNGEE. The length of the CDR3 is 14 residues. The CDR3 DNA reads as TGTGCCAGCAGCGTTACAGGGGAGGGCACTGAAGCTTTCTTT. This codes for CASSVTGEGTEAFF.

This clonotype was recorded many times. This chain links TRBV9 with TRBJ2-3; D is perhaps TRBD1 (6 bases). The V gene lost 4 bases and the J gene lost 0 bases, with 12 bases spanning the gap. The CDR3 is 15 residues long. Looked up from germline, CDR1 is SGDLS and CDR2 is YYNGEE. The CDR3 coding sequence is TGTGCCAGCAGCCTAGGGACACTCAGCACAGATACGCAGTATTTT. Its protein product is CASSLGTLSTDTQYF.

CDR3 sequence: CATSDLQGKAFF. CDR3 nucleotide sequence: TGTGCCACCAGTGATCTACAGGGAAAAGCTTTCTTT. The V and J genes are TRBV24-1 and TRBJ1-1; TRBD1 is a possible D gene (6 bases). Per germline, CDR1 KGHDR and CDR2 SFDVKD. Trimming removed 3 bases at V and 9 bases at J, with 10 bases between. The CDR3 totals 12 residues.

This sequence joins TRBV10-3 and TRBJ1-2; possibly TRBD1 for D (6 bases). Germline CDR1 reads ENHRY; CDR2 reads SYGVKD. The V end lost 10 bases, the J end lost 2 bases, and 17 bases lay between the germline ends. CDR3 length equals 14 residues. The CDR3 coding sequence is TGTGCCACCCGGGGCAGGGGAAAGAACTATGGCTACACCTTC. Translating it yields CATRGRGKNYGYTF.

This clonotype was detected ten times or more. CDR3: CASSVGGGAYNEQFF. DNA of the CDR3: TGTGCCAGCAGCGTAGGTGGGGGGGCTTACAATGAGCAGTTCTTC. V is TRBV9 and J is TRBJ2-1, with a weak D call TRBD2 (7 bases). This CDR3 contains 15 residues. Germline-derived CDR1 and CDR2 are SGDLS and YYNGEE. The V end was cut by 0 bases, the J end by 4 bases, with 11 bases between. Drawing the rest from reference TRBV9 and TRBJ2-1, the complete variable domain is DSGVTQTPKHLITATGQRVTLRCSPRSGDLSVYWYQQSLDQGLQFLIQYYNGEERAKGNILERFSAQQFPDLHSELNLSSLELGDSALYFCASSVGGGAYNEQFFGPGTRLTVL.